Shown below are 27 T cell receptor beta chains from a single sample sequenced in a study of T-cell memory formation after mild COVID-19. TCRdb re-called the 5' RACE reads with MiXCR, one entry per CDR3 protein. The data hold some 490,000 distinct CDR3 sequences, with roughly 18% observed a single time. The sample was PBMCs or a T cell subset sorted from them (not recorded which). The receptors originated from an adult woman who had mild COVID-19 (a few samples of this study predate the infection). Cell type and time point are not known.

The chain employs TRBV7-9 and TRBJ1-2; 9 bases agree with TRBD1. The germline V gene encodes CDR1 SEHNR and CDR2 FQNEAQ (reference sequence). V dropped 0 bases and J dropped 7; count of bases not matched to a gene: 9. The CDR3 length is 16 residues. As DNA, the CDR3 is TGTGCCAGCAGCTTAGCGTCCCGGGACAGGGACCGTGGCTACACCTTC. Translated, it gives CASSLASRDRDRGYTF.

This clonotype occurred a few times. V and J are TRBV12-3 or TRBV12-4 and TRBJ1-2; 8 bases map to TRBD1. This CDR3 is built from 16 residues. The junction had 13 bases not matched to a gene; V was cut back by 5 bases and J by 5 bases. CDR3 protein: CASSRADRDKEYGYTF. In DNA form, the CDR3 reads TGTGCCAGCAGTCGAGCGGACAGGGACAAAGAGTATGGCTACACCTTC.

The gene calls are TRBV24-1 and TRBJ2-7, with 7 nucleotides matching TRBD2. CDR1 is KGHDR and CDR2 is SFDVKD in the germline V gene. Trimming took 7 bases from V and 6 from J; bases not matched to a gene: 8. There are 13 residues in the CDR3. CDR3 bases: TGTGCCACCAGCCAGGGACCGGGGGGCGAGCAGTACTTC. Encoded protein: CATSQGPGGEQYF.

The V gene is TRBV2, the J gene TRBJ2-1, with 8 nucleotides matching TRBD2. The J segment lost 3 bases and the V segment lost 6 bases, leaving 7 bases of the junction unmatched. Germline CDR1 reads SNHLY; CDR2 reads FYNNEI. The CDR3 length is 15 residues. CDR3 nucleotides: TGTGCCAGCAGATCCAGGACTAGCAGCTACAATGAGCAGTTCTTC. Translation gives CASRSRTSSYNEQFF.

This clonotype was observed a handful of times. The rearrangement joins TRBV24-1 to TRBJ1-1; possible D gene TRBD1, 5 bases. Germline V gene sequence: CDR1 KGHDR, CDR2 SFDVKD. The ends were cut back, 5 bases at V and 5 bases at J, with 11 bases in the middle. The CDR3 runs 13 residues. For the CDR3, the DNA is TGTGCCACCAGTGTTCCCGGGGGGACTGAAGCTTTCTTT. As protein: CATSVPGGTEAFF.

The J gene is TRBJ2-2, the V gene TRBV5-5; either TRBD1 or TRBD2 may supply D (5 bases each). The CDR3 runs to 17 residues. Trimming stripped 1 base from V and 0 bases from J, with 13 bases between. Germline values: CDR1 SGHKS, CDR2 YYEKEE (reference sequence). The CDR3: CASSLRTGRANTGELFF. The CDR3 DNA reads TGTGCCAGCAGCTTGAGAACGGGACGGGCGAACACCGGGGAGCTGTTTTTT.

The CDR3 sequence is CATGGSEQYF. In DNA form, the CDR3 reads TGTGCCACCGGGGGGAGTGAGCAGTACTTC. The chain recombines TRBV24-1 with TRBJ2-7; possibly TRBD2 for D (6 bases). Per the germline V gene, CDR1 is KGHDR and CDR2 is SFDVKD. This CDR3 contains 10 residues. V was clipped by 9 bases and J by 7 bases, with 9 bases between them.

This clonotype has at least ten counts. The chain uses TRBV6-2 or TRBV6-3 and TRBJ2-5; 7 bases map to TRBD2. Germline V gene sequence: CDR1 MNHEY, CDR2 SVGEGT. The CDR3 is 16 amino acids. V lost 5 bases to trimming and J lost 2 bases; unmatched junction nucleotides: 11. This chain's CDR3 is CASSLGASGPQETQYF. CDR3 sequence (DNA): TGTGCCAGCAGTCTAGGGGCTAGCGGACCACAAGAGACCCAGTACTTC.

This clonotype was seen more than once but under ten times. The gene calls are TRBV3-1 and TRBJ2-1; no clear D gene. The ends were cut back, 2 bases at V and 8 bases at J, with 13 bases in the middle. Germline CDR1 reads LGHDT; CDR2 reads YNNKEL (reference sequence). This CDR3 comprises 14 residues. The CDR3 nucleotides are TGTGCCAGCAGCCAAAGTGTGGGTTCGCATGAGCAGTTCTTC. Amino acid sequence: CASSQSVGSHEQFF.

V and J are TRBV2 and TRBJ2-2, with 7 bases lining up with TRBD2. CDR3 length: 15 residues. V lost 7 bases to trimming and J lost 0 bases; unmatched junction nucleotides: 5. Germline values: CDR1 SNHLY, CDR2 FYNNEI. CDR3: CASKRGETNTGELFF. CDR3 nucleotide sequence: TGTGCCAGCAAACGGGGGGAGACGAACACCGGGGAGCTGTTTTTT. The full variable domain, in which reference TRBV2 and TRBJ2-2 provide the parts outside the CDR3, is EPEVTQTPSHQVTQMGQEVILRCVPISNHLYFYWYRQILGQKVEFLVSFYNNEISEKSEIFDDQFSVERPDGSNFTLKIRSTKLEDSAMYFCASKRGETNTGELFFGEGSRLTVL.

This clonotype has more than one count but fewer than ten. CDR3 amino acids: CASSLAPAHEQFF. CDR3 nucleotides: TGTGCCAGCAGCTTAGCCCCAGCCCATGAGCAGTTCTTC. The V gene is TRBV7-9, the J gene TRBJ2-1; D unresolved. V lost 0 bases and J lost 8, with 8 bases in between. The CDR3 covers 13 residues. Per germline, CDR1 SEHNR and CDR2 FQNEAQ (reference sequence).

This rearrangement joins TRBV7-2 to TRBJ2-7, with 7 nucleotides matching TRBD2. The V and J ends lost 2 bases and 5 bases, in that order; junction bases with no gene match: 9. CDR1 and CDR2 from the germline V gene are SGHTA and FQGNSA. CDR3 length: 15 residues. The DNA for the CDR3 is TGTGCCAGCAGCTTACCTCTGACTAGCAGCCACGAGCAGTACTTC. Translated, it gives CASSLPLTSSHEQYF.

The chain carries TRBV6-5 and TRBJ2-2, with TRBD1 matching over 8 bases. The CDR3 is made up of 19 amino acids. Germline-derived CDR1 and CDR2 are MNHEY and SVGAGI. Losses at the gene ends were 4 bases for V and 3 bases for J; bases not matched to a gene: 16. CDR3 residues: CASSSGTGTVTWDTGELFF. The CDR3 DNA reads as TGTGCCAGCAGTTCCGGGACAGGAACAGTTACGTGGGACACCGGGGAGCTGTTTTTT.

In DNA, the CDR3 is TGTGCCAGCAGCTTAGATTGGGAGGATACTGAGCAGTTCTTC. Translating it yields CASSLDWEDTEQFF. V gene TRBV7-2 combines with J gene TRBJ2-1; perhaps TRBD2 as D (6 bases). Germline lookup yields CDR1 SGHTA and CDR2 FQGNSA. The CDR3 sequence is 14 residues long. V was clipped by 1 base and J by 9 bases, with 13 bases between them.

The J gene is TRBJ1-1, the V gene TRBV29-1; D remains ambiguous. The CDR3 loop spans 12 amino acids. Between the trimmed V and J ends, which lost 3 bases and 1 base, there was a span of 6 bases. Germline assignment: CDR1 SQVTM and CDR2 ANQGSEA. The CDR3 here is CSVDPPNTEAFF. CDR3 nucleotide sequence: TGCAGCGTTGACCCCCCGAACACTGAAGCTTTCTTT.

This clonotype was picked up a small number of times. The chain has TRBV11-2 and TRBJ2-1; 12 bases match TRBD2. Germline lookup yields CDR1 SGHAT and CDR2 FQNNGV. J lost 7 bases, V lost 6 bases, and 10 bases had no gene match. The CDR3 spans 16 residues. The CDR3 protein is CASRPGLAGFVNEQFF. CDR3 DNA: TGTGCCAGCAGGCCCGGACTAGCGGGGTTCGTTAATGAGCAGTTCTTC. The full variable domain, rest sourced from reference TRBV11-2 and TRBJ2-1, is EAGVAQSPRYKIIEKRQSVAFWCNPISGHATLYWYQQILGQGPKLLIQFQNNGVVDDSQLPKDRFSAERLKGVDSTLKIQPAKLEDSAVYLCASRPGLAGFVNEQFFGPGTRLTVL.

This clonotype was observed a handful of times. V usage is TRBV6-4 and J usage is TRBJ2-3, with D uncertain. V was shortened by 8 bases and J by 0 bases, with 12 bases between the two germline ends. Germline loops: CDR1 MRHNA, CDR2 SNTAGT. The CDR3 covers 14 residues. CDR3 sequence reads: CASSVDTSTDTQYF. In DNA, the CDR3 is TGTGCCAGCTCCGTCGACACAAGCACAGATACGCAGTATTTT.

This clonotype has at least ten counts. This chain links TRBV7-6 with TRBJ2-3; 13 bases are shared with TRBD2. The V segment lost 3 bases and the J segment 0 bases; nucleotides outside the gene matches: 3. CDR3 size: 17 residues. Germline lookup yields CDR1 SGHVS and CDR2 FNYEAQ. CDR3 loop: CASSLGLAGSSTDTQYF. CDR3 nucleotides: TGTGCCAGCAGCTTGGGACTAGCGGGGTCCAGCACAGATACGCAGTATTTT. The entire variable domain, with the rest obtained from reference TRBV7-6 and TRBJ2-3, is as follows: GAGVSQSPRYKVTKRGQDVALRCDPISGHVSLYWYRQALGQGPEFLTYFNYEAQQDKSGLPNDRFSAERPEGSISTLTIQRTEQRDSAMYRCASSLGLAGSSTDTQYFGPGTRLTVL.

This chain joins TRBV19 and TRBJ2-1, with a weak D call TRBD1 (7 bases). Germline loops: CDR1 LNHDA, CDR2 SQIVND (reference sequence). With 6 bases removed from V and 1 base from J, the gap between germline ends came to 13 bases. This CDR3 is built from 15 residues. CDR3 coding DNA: TGTGCCAGTAGGCGGAGGGACAGTTCCTACAATGAGCAGTTCTTC. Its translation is CASRRRDSSYNEQFF.

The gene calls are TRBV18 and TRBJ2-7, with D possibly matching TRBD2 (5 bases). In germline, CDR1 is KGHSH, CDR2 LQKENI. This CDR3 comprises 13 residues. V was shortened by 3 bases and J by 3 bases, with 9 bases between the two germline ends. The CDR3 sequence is CASSPGAHYEQYV. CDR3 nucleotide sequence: TGTGCCAGCTCACCGGGAGCCCACTACGAGCAGTACGTC.

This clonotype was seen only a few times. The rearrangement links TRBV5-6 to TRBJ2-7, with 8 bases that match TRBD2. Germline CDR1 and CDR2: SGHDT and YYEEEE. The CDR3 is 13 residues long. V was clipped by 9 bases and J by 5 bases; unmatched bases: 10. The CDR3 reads CATRERGSNEQYF. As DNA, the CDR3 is TGTGCCACCCGGGAGCGGGGGTCTAACGAGCAGTACTTC.

CDR3 protein: CASSDGRLYNEQFF. The CDR3 DNA is TGTGCCAGCAGCGACGGACGCCTCTACAATGAGCAGTTCTTC. V and J are TRBV7-9 and TRBJ2-1; D is ambiguous. The germline V gene has CDR1 SEHNR and CDR2 FQNEAQ (reference sequence). CDR3 length: 14 amino acids. V was clipped by 5 bases and J by 3 bases, with 11 bases between them.

The CDR3 DNA reads as TGTGCCAGCAGCCAAGGGCGAGGGAGGAGAGATACGCAGTATTTT. Translated: CASSQGRGRRDTQYF. This chain connects TRBV3-1 to TRBJ2-3; tentatively, D is TRBD2 (6 bases). V gave up 1 base and J gave up 5 bases, with 13 bases separating them. Germline CDR1 reads LGHDT; CDR2 reads YNNKEL (reference sequence). This CDR3 region has 15 residues.

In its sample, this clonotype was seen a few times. DNA for the CDR3: TGTGCCAGCAGCTTAGTATTAGGGGATACGCAGTATTTT. Its translation: CASSLVLGDTQYF. This sequence joins TRBV7-9 and TRBJ2-3; D is ambiguous. V was clipped by 1 base and J by 6 bases, with 8 bases between them. CDR1 is SEHNR, CDR2 FQNEAQ, per germline (reference sequence). This CDR3 spans 13 amino acids.

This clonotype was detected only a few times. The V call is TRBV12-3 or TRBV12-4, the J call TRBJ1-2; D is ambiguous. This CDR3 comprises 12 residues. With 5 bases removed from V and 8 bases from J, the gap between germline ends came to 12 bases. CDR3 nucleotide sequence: TGTGCCAGCAGTCCAAGTACAGACGGCTACACCTTC. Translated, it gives CASSPSTDGYTF.

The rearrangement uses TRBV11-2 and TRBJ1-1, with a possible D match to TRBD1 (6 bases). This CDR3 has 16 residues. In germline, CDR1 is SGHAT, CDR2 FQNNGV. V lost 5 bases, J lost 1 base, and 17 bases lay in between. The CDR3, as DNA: TGTGCCAGCAGCGGGCGATTAGGGGGATCGAACACTGAAGCTTTCTTT. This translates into CASSGRLGGSNTEAFF.

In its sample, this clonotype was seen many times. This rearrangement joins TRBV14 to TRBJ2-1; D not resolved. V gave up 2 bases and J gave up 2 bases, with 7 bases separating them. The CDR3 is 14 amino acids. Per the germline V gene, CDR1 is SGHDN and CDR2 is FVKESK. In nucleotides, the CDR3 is TGTGCCAGCAGCCAATCCTGGGCCTACAATGAGCAGTTCTTC. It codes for CASSQSWAYNEQFF.